Listed below are T cell receptor beta chains from one sample, sequenced in a study of human T cells and chemical hapten exposure. TCRdb independently ran MiXCR on the RACE reads; one entry per CDR3 protein. This table holds fewer than 80,000 distinct CDR3 sequences, approximately 10% found once. Source: whole blood, taken in connection with sensitization to the hapten diphenylcyclopropenone (DPC). The receptors shown here come from a woman aged 50 to 60 with alopecia areata. Some clones in this sample may be carry-over from other donors' samples. CDR3s include the opening cysteine and the closing phenylalanine or tryptophan. The order of the fields is V gene, D gene, CDR3 length, clone size, J gene, CDR3 protein, CDR3 DNA. D genes are given only for firm matches. Clone size is given for some rows only: seen once, a few or many times, or a class if the clone is expanded.

TRBV7-9,TRBD2,17,many,TRBJ2-3,CASRPRYGAGYTDTQYF,TGTGCCAGCAGGCCGCGTTACGGAGCGGGGTACACAGATACGCAGTATTTT
TRBV5-6,TRBD1,16,many,TRBJ2-3,CASRPLGQGASDTQYF,TGTGCCAGCAGACCACTAGGACAGGGGGCCTCAGATACGCAGTATTTT
TRBV11-2,TRBD1,16,NA,TRBJ2-6,CASSYYRGPGANVLTF,TGTGCCAGCAGCTACTACAGGGGACCTGGGGCCAACGTCCTGACTTTC
TRBV20-1,NA,15,NA,TRBJ1-1,CSAMDSGRLNTEAFF,TGCAGTGCGATGGACAGCGGTAGGCTGAACACTGAAGCTTTCTTT
TRBV6-1,NA,14,few,TRBJ1-1,CASSEVRGTTEAFF,TGTGCCAGCAGTGAAGTAAGGGGGACCACTGAAGCTTTCTTT
TRBV12-3/TRBV12-4,NA,12,NA,TRBJ2-7,CASSPPSYEQYF,TGTGCCAGCAGCCCACCCTCCTACGAGCAGTACTTC
TRBV20-1,TRBD2,13,many,TRBJ2-1,CSVWRGGGNEQFF,TGCAGTGTGTGGAGGGGCGGGGGCAATGAGCAGTTCTTC
TRBV3-1,NA,12,NA,TRBJ2-1,CASSQAQGEQFF,TGTGCCAGCAGCCAAGCACAGGGTGAGCAGTTCTTC
TRBV5-6,NA,15,NA,TRBJ1-4,CASSPRDATNEKLFF,TGTGCCAGCAGCCCCAGGGATGCAACTAATGAAAAACTGTTTTTT
TRBV12-3/TRBV12-4,NA,14,many,TRBJ2-2,CASSGFLASGELFF,TGTGCCAGCAGTGGCTTCCTAGCTTCCGGGGAGCTGTTTTTT